This T cell receptor beta chain is drawn from a study of blood T cell repertoires in COVID-19. Across the study: Samples came from the United States, Italy and Spain, spanning acute and convalescent COVID-19. T cells, B-cell-depleted T cells, or PBMCs provided the cDNA or gDNA that served as material.

Per the study methods: It was from reference gene primer amplification that nucleated cell counts were estimated. Sequencing was performed with immunoSEQ multiplex PCR; in TCRdb, only in-frame clones are kept and a portion is missing. V and J calls and clone size follow that table, whereas D and trimming were derived from the DNA. The profile shows around 110,000 clones, roughly 84% of them singletons. Sequenced input: peripheral blood. The receptor comes from a human donor in a cohort sampled during active COVID-19.

In DNA form, the CDR3 reads TGCGCCAGCAGCAACCCGACAGGCCAAGAGACCCAGTACTTC. Translated, it gives CASSNPTGQETQYF. V is TRBV5-1 and J is TRBJ2-5; the D gene is possibly TRBD1 (6 bases). The CDR3 extends over 14 amino acids. The V and J ends lost 4 bases and 1 base respectively, with 11 bases between them. CDR1 is SGHRS and CDR2 is YFSETQ in the germline V gene.